Listed below are T cell receptor beta chains from one sample, sequenced in a study of Ad26.COV2.S vaccination and SARS-CoV-2 variants. TCRdb's copy holds only in-frame clones and misses some; the assay was immunoSEQ multiplex PCR. The sample records about 350,000 clones, roughly nine tenths being singletons. The sequencing used peripheral blood, collected after recovery from COVID-19. These receptors originate from a human donor who had recovered from COVID-19. Each CDR3 is given with its conserved first and last residue. D genes are given only for firm matches. The size entry is marked missing in some rows and otherwise reads once, few, many or a size class.

V gene,J gene,D gene,clone size,CDR3 DNA,CDR3 protein
TRBV6-5,TRBJ2-3,.,.,TGTGCCAGCAGTTACTCGCAACCTGACGATACGCAGTATTTT,CASSYSQPDDTQYF
TRBV18,TRBJ1-2,.,.,TGTGCCAGCTCACCGAAGGACAGCTTCTATGCCTATGGCTACACCTTC,CASSPKDSFYAYGYTF
TRBV4-3,TRBJ2-6,.,.,TGCGCCAGCAGCCCCGCGGGCGCTCCGGTTACCACTGGGGCCAACGTCCTGACTTTC,CASSPAGAPVTTGANVLTF
TRBV10-2,TRBJ2-5,.,.,TGCGCCAGCACCCTCGGTCGCCGGGAGACCCAGTACTTC,CASTLGRRETQYF
TRBV3-1/TRBV3-2,TRBJ2-3,TRBD2,.,TGTGCCAGCAGCCAACTACTAGCGGGGAACACAGATACGCAGTATTTT,CASSQLLAGNTDTQYF
TRBV9,TRBJ1-3,.,.,TGTGCCAGCAGCGTAGACGGAGGGTCCGGAAACACCATATATTTT,CASSVDGGSGNTIYF
TRBV4-1,TRBJ1-1,.,.,TGCGCCAGCAGCCACCCCGGTAGCATGAACACTGAAGCTTTCTTT,CASSHPGSMNTEAFF
TRBV6-5,TRBJ2-1,TRBD2,.,TGTGCCAGCAGCTACCGGGGGGGGCTGAATAATGAGCAGTTCTTC,CASSYRGGLNNEQFF
TRBV6-5,TRBJ1-1,.,once,TGTGCCAGCAATACCATCGGGGCGAACACTGAAGCTTTCTTT,CASNTIGANTEAFF
TRBV3-1/TRBV3-2,TRBJ1-2,.,.,TGTGCCCGCAGCCAGGGCGGGGGGGACTATGGCTACACCTTC,CARSQGGGDYGYTF
TRBV6-4,TRBJ2-3,.,.,TGTGCCAGCAGTGACTCGAGGGGAGATACGCAGTATTTT,CASSDSRGDTQYF
TRBV5-3,TRBJ1-2,.,.,TGTGCCAGAAGCTTGGGGACCAGGGTCTGTTTCTTC,CARSLGTRVCFF
TRBV18,TRBJ2-7,TRBD2,.,TGTGCCAGCTCACCCCTTCCCGGGACTAGCGGACCCTCCTACGAGCAGTACTTC,CASSPLPGTSGPSYEQYF
TRBV10-2,TRBJ2-6,.,.,TGCGCCAGCAGTGAGTCCGTTGCCTCTGGGGCCAACGTCCTGACTTTC,CASSESVASGANVLTF
TRBV27,TRBJ2-5,TRBD1,.,TGTGCCAGCAGTTCGGACAGGGGGCATAGAGAGACCCAGTACTTC,CASSSDRGHRETQYF
TRBV6-5,TRBJ2-5,.,.,TGTGCCAGCTGGGGACTCACCGAAGAGACCCAGTACTTC,CASWGLTEETQYF
TRBV19,TRBJ1-4,TRBD1,once,TGTGCCAGTACCCCACCCCCCACAGGGGGCTTGAATGAAAAACTGTTTTTT,CASTPPPTGGLNEKLFF
TRBV7-2,TRBJ1-1,TRBD1,.,TGTGCCAGCAGCTTGACAGGGTTCACTGAAGCTTTCTTT,CASSLTGFTEAFF
TRBV5-3,TRBJ1-5,TRBD1,.,TGTGCCAGAAGTAGGGACAGGCCTCTAGGGCCCCAGCATTTT,CARSRDRPLGPQHF
TRBV25-1,TRBJ1-1,.,.,TGTGCCAGCAGTCAAAGGGGTAGGGGTCGGGGAGCTTTCTTT,CASSQRGRGRGAFF
TRBV2,TRBJ1-2,TRBD1,once,TGTGCCAGCAGGTTGGGACAGGGCCTTTATGGCTACACCTTC,CASRLGQGLYGYTF
TRBV18,TRBJ1-1,.,.,TGTGCCAGCTCACCGGACAGATATCCTGAAGCTTTCTTT,CASSPDRYPEAFF
TRBV19,TRBJ1-4,.,.,TGTGCCAGTACCTCCTGGCGTAATGAAAAACTGTTTTTT,CASTSWRNEKLFF
TRBV4-1,TRBJ2-7,.,.,TGCGCCAGCAGCCAGGCTATCAGCGTTGCCTACGAGCAGTACTTC,CASSQAISVAYEQYF
TRBV12-3/TRBV12-4,TRBJ1-2,.,once,TGTGCCAGCAGTTTACGGACCTATGGCTACACCTTC,CASSLRTYGYTF
TRBV11-2,TRBJ2-7,TRBD1,.,TGTGCCAGCAGCTCCGGGACAGGGGGTTCCGAGCAGTACTTC,CASSSGTGGSEQYF
TRBV27,TRBJ1-1,TRBD1,once,TGTGCCAGCAGTTTATCCGCAGGGGGCCGCACTGAAGCTTTCTTT,CASSLSAGGRTEAFF
TRBV6-1,TRBJ2-1,TRBD2,.,TGTGCCAGCAGTGAAGGGACTAGCGTTAGGGATGAGCAGTTCTTC,CASSEGTSVRDEQFF
TRBV7-9,TRBJ2-7,TRBD2,.,TGTGCCAGCACCCCGCCCAGTGGGCTAGCGGGCGGATCCCACGAGCAGTACTTC,CASTPPSGLAGGSHEQYF
TRBV4-3,TRBJ2-2,.,.,TGCGCCAGCAGCCAGGGGCTGGGGACCGGGGAGCTGTTTTTT,CASSQGLGTGELFF
TRBV5-1,TRBJ2-5,TRBD1,.,TGCGCCAGCAGCTGGGGACAGGGGGGAGAGACCCAGTACTTC,CASSWGQGGETQYF
TRBV14,TRBJ2-5,.,.,TGTGCCAGCAGCCCCGGAGCTTTGAGGATCCAAGAGACCCAGTACTTC,CASSPGALRIQETQYF
TRBV9,TRBJ1-2,.,.,TGTGCCAGCAGCGTAGAGGGGTCCCTTTCCCCCTATGGCTACACCTTC,CASSVEGSLSPYGYTF
TRBV29-1,TRBJ1-3,.,.,TGCAGCGGAGGGGGCTCTGGAAACACCATATATTTT,CSGGGSGNTIYF
TRBV5-1,TRBJ2-5,.,.,TGCGCCAGCAGCTTGTCGGGAGAGGAGACCCAGTACTTC,CASSLSGEETQYF
TRBV2,TRBJ1-2,TRBD1,few,TGTGCCAGCAGGACACAGGGGGCTGGGGGCTACACCTTC,CASRTQGAGGYTF
TRBV21-1,TRBJ2-1,.,once,TGTGCGACGGCGCGCGGCTACAATGAGCAGTTCTTC,CATARGYNEQFF
TRBV6-5,TRBJ1-1,TRBD1,.,TGTGCCAGTTTCCTTCAGGGGGAGGAAACTGAAGCTTTCTTT,CASFLQGEETEAFF
TRBV9,TRBJ1-1,.,.,TGTGCCAGCAGCGTAGGTGGAAAGATGAACACTGAAGCTTTCTTT,CASSVGGKMNTEAFF
TRBV9,TRBJ2-5,.,.,TGTGCCAGCAGCGTAGTGCCGGCCCAAGAGACCCAGTACTTC,CASSVVPAQETQYF
TRBV12-5,TRBJ2-1,.,.,TGTGCTAGTGCCTTAGACACCACTGAGCAGTTCTTC,CASALDTTEQFF
TRBV5-1,TRBJ2-7,TRBD2,.,TGCGCCAGCAGCTTGGGGAGCGGGGGGGCCCGCGAGCAGTACTTC,CASSLGSGGAREQYF
TRBV19,TRBJ2-3,TRBD2,.,TGTGCCAGTAGTACTGGACTAGCGGGGCCCACAGATACGCAGTATTTT,CASSTGLAGPTDTQYF
TRBV7-6,TRBJ2-5,.,once,TGTGCCAGCAGCTCCCAAGAGACCCAGTACTTC,CASSSQETQYF
TRBV7-8,TRBJ2-7,.,.,TGTGCCAGCAGCCCTTACGTGGCAGGGGTTTGGAACGAGCAGTACTTC,CASSPYVAGVWNEQYF
TRBV5-1,TRBJ1-1,.,.,TGCGCCAGCAGCTTCGGGGGACCGAACACTGAAGCTTTCTTT,CASSFGGPNTEAFF
TRBV7-2,TRBJ1-2,.,.,TGTGCCAGCAGCCTACAGGGAAGTCTCTTTGGCTACACCTTC,CASSLQGSLFGYTF
TRBV9,TRBJ1-2,.,.,TGTGCCAGCAGCGTAGACCGCAGGGGCTATGGCTACACCTTC,CASSVDRRGYGYTF
TRBV13,TRBJ2-1,.,.,TGTGCCAGCAGCCAAGGTTACAATGAGCAGTTCTTC,CASSQGYNEQFF
TRBV5-1,TRBJ1-2,.,.,TGCGCCAGCAGCTTGGGCGATTTTGCCTATGGCTACACCTTC,CASSLGDFAYGYTF
TRBV5-1,TRBJ2-3,TRBD2,.,TGCGCCAGCAGCTCTGGGACTAGCGGAGATACGCAGTATTTT,CASSSGTSGDTQYF
TRBV6-5,TRBJ2-7,TRBD1,once,TGTGCCAGCAGTTACAGGGGGCGGGTGGCAGACTACGAGCAGTACTTC,CASSYRGRVADYEQYF
TRBV5-6,TRBJ1-2,.,.,TGTGCCAGCAGCTTCGACATTAACTATGGCTACACCTTC,CASSFDINYGYTF
TRBV4-1,TRBJ2-3,.,.,TGCGCCAGCAGCCAAGACACCACAGATACGCAGTATTTT,CASSQDTTDTQYF
TRBV5-1,TRBJ2-1,.,.,TGCGCCAGCAGCTTGGGACTATCCAACTACAATGAGCAGTTCTTC,CASSLGLSNYNEQFF
TRBV9,TRBJ2-1,TRBD2,.,TGTGCCAGCAGCGTGGGGACTAGCGGCTCTACCTCCTACAATGAGCAGTTCTTC,CASSVGTSGSTSYNEQFF
TRBV27,TRBJ1-6,.,few,TGTGCCAGCAGTGCAGGGAGTTACTCACCCCTCCACTTT,CASSAGSYSPLHF
TRBV4-1,TRBJ2-3,.,.,TGCGCCAGCAGCCAAGATCGTACTTATACGCAGTATTTT,CASSQDRTYTQYF